The 24 T cell receptor beta chains listed next were all sequenced from one sample in a study of T cells in Graves' hyperthyroidism and ophthalmopathy. TCR beta CDR3 sequences were amplified from RNA transcripts. An initial round of RT-PCR targeting the TCR CDR3 relied on the HTBI primer set. TCRdb reanalysed the multiplex PCR reads using MiXCR and keeps one entry per CDR3 protein. Of 220,000 or so distinct CDR3 sequences listed, 15% to 20% were seen once; the top ten hold 25% to 30%. The sample comprised blood. These receptors originate from a young woman with Graves' ophthalmopathy.

This clonotype has a count of ten or more. This sequence joins TRBV6-5 and TRBJ2-7; D gene unclear. The CDR3 covers 11 residues. Trimming stripped 0 bases from V and 7 bases from J, with 4 bases between. From germline, CDR1 is MNHEY and CDR2 SVGAGI. CDR3 sequence: CASSYSGEQYF. As DNA, the CDR3 is TGTGCCAGCAGTTACTCGGGGGAGCAGTACTTC.

This clonotype was picked up many times. V and J are TRBV20-1 and TRBJ1-1; D not certain. The germline V and J ends were trimmed by 2 bases and 0 bases, with 7 bases remaining between them. The CDR3 length is 13 residues. Germline assignment: CDR1 DFQATT and CDR2 SNEGSKA (reference sequence). The CDR3 sequence: CSARNPMNTEAFF. In DNA form, the CDR3 reads TGCAGTGCTAGAAATCCAATGAACACTGAAGCTTTCTTT.

This clonotype was detected ten times or more. This sequence joins TRBV2 and TRBJ2-6, with 7 bases that match TRBD1. Per germline, CDR1 SNHLY and CDR2 FYNNEI. V gave up 5 bases and J gave up 2 bases; unmatched junction bases: 3. This CDR3 region has 15 residues. CDR3 in amino acids: CASSLDRAGANVLTF. The CDR3 nucleotides read TGTGCCAGCAGTCTCGACAGGGCTGGGGCCAACGTCCTGACTTTC.

This clonotype was seen ten or more times. V gene TRBV9 combines with J gene TRBJ2-1; 9 nucleotides match TRBD1. The J segment lost 2 bases and the V segment lost 3 bases, leaving 3 bases of the junction unmatched. CDR3 length equals 15 residues. CDR1 and CDR2 (germline): SGDLS, YYNGEE. CDR3 nucleotide sequence: TGTGCCAGCAGCGGGGGACAGGGAACCTACAATGAGCAGTTCTTC. Translation: CASSGGQGTYNEQFF.

This clonotype was recorded many times. The J gene is TRBJ1-1, the V gene TRBV9; 9 nucleotides match TRBD1. The V and J ends lost 4 bases and 3 bases, in that order; junction bases with no gene match: 22. CDR3 size: 20 residues. Germline V CDR1 and CDR2: SGDLS, YYNGEE. Written as DNA, the CDR3 is TGTGCCAGCAGCCCACGGGACAGGGAGCCGAGGGTCGAATGGGACACTGAAGCTTTCTTT. Encoded protein: CASSPRDREPRVEWDTEAFF.

This clonotype has a count of ten or more. The V gene is TRBV2, the J gene TRBJ1-5, with 7 bases matching TRBD1. The CDR3 is 16 residues long. Germline lookup yields CDR1 SNHLY and CDR2 FYNNEI. With 6 bases clipped from V and 3 bases from J, the junction kept 11 bases outside the gene matches. CDR3 region: CASRETGTDSNQPQHF. DNA of the CDR3: TGTGCCAGCAGAGAAACCGGGACAGACTCCAATCAGCCCCAGCATTTT.

CDR3 DNA sequence: TGTGCCAGCAGCTCCGGGCGGACAGGCTCCTACGAGCAGTACTTC. It translates to CASSSGRTGSYEQYF. The rearrangement uses TRBV11-2 and TRBJ2-7; 7 bases are a match to TRBD1. J was trimmed by 0 bases and V by 4 bases; bases with no gene match: 6. CDR1 SGHAT and CDR2 FQNNGV come from the germline V gene. This CDR3 is 15 amino acids long.

This clonotype was counted ten times or more. The J gene is TRBJ2-1, the V gene TRBV20-1; D possibly uses TRBD1 or TRBD2 (5 bases each). Germline-derived CDR1 and CDR2 are DFQATT and SNEGSKA (reference sequence). Between the trimmed V and J ends, which lost 0 bases and 8 bases, there was a span of 14 bases. This CDR3 is 14 amino acids long. CDR3 nucleotide sequence: TGCAGTGCTAGAGATTCGCCGAGGGACCATGAGCAGTTCTTC. Translation gives CSARDSPRDHEQFF.

Ten or more counts support this clonotype. CDR3 residues: CASSAGYNSPLHF. DNA of the CDR3: TGTGCCAGCAGTGCCGGATATAATTCACCCCTCCACTTT. The chain recombines TRBV28 with TRBJ1-6; no definite D call. Germline V gene lookup returns CDR1 MDHEN and CDR2 SYDVKM. V lost 5 bases and J lost 4, with 6 bases in between. This CDR3 spans 13 amino acids. The variable domain in full, with the rest retrieved from reference TRBV28 and TRBJ1-6, is DVKVTQSSRYLVKRTGEKVFLECVQDMDHENMFWYRQDPGLGLRLIYFSYDVKMKEKGDIPEGYSVSREKKERFSLILESASTNQTSMYLCASSAGYNSPLHFGNGTRLTVT.

This clonotype was seen repeatedly, ten times or more. This rearrangement joins TRBV12-3 or TRBV12-4 to TRBJ1-3; perhaps TRBD1 as D (5 bases). V was clipped by 2 bases and J by 12 bases, with 17 bases between them. The CDR3 contains 14 residues. In nucleotides, the CDR3 is TGTGCCAGCAGTTTAAGGGGCCGCGGGGACGGCATATATTTT. Translation gives CASSLRGRGDGIYF.

J is TRBJ2-7 and V is TRBV7-8; TRBD1 matches 11 bases. Germline CDR1 is SGHVS and CDR2 is FQNEAQ. With 1 base clipped from V and 5 bases from J, the junction kept 4 bases outside the gene matches. CDR3 length: 15 residues. The CDR3 region has the DNA TGTGCCAGCAGCTTAGTGGGGACAGGGGGTGACGAGCAGTACTTC. Translated, it gives CASSLVGTGGDEQYF.

The sample holds many counts of this clonotype. The J gene is TRBJ2-5, the V gene TRBV20-1; D might be TRBD1 (6 bases). V was trimmed by 1 base and J by 7 bases, leaving 16 bases between them. Per the germline V gene, CDR1 is DFQATT and CDR2 is SNEGSKA (reference sequence). The CDR3 runs 14 residues. The CDR3 here is CSARVFMQGWTQYF. The CDR3 nucleotides are TGCAGTGCTAGAGTGTTCATGCAGGGGTGGACCCAGTACTTC.

This clonotype was seen repeatedly, ten times or more. V usage is TRBV5-4 and J usage is TRBJ1-1, with a possible D match to TRBD1 (5 bases). The V gene's germline CDR1 is SGHNT and CDR2 YYREEE (reference sequence). Trimming took 3 bases from V and 4 from J, leaving 19 bases between them. The CDR3 has 16 residues. CDR3 sequence reads: CASSSGQARGGTEAFF. The CDR3, as DNA: TGTGCCAGCAGCTCGGGGCAGGCCCGGGGAGGCACTGAAGCTTTCTTT.

This clonotype was observed a few times. The genes are TRBV9 and TRBJ1-6; TRBD1 matches at 7 bases. The CDR3 loop spans 15 amino acids. From germline, CDR1 is SGDLS and CDR2 YYNGEE. The J segment lost 3 bases and the V segment lost 4 bases, leaving 4 bases of the junction unmatched. CDR3 sequence: CASSPRDSYNSPLHF. As DNA, the CDR3 is TGTGCCAGCAGCCCCCGGGACAGCTATAATTCACCCCTCCACTTT.

This clonotype was picked up a small number of times. V gene TRBV27 combines with J gene TRBJ2-3; 9 bases are a match to TRBD1. The CDR3 extends over 13 amino acids. Germline values: CDR1 MNHEY, CDR2 SMNVEV (reference sequence). Trimming cost V 8 bases and J 2 bases; bases outside gene matches: 2. CDR3 nucleotides: TGTGCCAGCCGGGACAGGGCCACAGATACGCAGTATTTT. Translated: CASRDRATDTQYF.

This clonotype came up many times. J is TRBJ2-7 and V is TRBV7-8; 8 bases match TRBD2. This CDR3 spans 15 amino acids. Trimming cost V 9 bases and J 5 bases; bases outside gene matches: 15. Per germline, CDR1 SGHVS and CDR2 FQNEAQ. In DNA, the CDR3 is TGTGCCAGTTGGGGCCCAGCGGGAGAAAACAACGAGCAGTACTTC. Encoded protein: CASWGPAGENNEQYF.

In this sample, this clonotype turned up many times. The chain has TRBV5-1 and TRBJ1-1, with D unclear. Germline-derived CDR1 and CDR2 are SGHRS and YFSETQ. The CDR3 is 14 amino acids. The V end was cut by 0 bases, the J end by 1 base, with 7 bases between. CDR3 in amino acids: CASSLAVENTEAFF. In DNA form, the CDR3 reads TGCGCCAGCAGCTTGGCCGTGGAGAACACTGAAGCTTTCTTT.

The chain links TRBV5-1 to TRBJ1-1; D not resolved. The CDR3 spans 17 residues. The germline V gene encodes CDR1 SGHRS and CDR2 YFSETQ. The V and J ends lost 1 base and 1 base respectively, with 17 bases between them. CDR3: CASSLIGVRAANTEAFF. The CDR3 DNA is TGCGCCAGCAGCTTGATTGGAGTCCGGGCGGCGAACACTGAAGCTTTCTTT.

This clonotype occurred many times. The V call is TRBV7-9, the J call TRBJ2-1, with D perhaps matching TRBD2 (7 bases). Germline CDR1 reads SEHNR; CDR2 reads FQNEAQ (reference sequence). There are 15 residues in the CDR3. The V and J ends lost 5 bases and 8 bases respectively, with 19 bases between them. The CDR3 spells CASSVSRGAEDEQFF. As DNA, the CDR3 is TGTGCCAGCAGCGTTTCTCGGGGGGCGGAAGATGAGCAGTTCTTC.

As regards this clonotype: A much larger clone is a single base away; this may be a read error. This chain connects TRBV6-5 to TRBJ2-2; D is unresolved. CDR1 is MNHEY, CDR2 SVGAGI, per germline. The CDR3 length is 17 residues. V was clipped by 0 bases and J by 0 bases, with 11 bases between them. The CDR3 sequence is CASSYSIARSNTGELFF. CDR3 nucleotides: TGTGCCAGCAGTTACTCGATCGCTAGGTCGAACACCGGGGAGCTGTTTTTT.

This clonotype was counted at least ten times. The chain couples TRBV6-1 to TRBJ2-7, with 13 bases matching TRBD2. The V gene end was trimmed by 7 bases and the J gene end by 5 bases; junction bases not matched to a gene: 8. CDR1 is MNHNS, CDR2 SASEGT, per germline. The CDR3 length is 15 residues. The CDR3 sequence is CASKRTSGSLHEQYF. DNA for the CDR3: TGTGCCAGCAAAAGGACTAGCGGGAGCTTACACGAGCAGTACTTC.

This clonotype was recorded many times. The chain recombines TRBV6-1 with TRBJ1-1; the D is unclear. Germline V CDR1 and CDR2: MNHNS, SASEGT. The length of the CDR3 is 14 residues. Trimming removed 7 bases at V and 1 base at J, with 13 bases between. CDR3 coding DNA: TGTGCCAGCACCAAAGCTAATAAGAACACTGAAGCTTTCTTT. Translation gives CASTKANKNTEAFF.

This clonotype showed up many times. The chain uses TRBV4-1 and TRBJ1-1, with unresolved D. Germline V lookup: CDR1 MGHRA, CDR2 YSYEKL. The CDR3 sequence is 14 residues long. Between the trimmed V and J ends, which lost 5 bases and 6 bases, there was a span of 16 bases. For the CDR3, the DNA is TGCGCCAGCAGCGCCAGAACAGCCCAAGCTGAAGCTTTCTTT. Translation gives CASSARTAQAEAFF.

This clonotype was picked up many times. This chain connects TRBV9 to TRBJ2-3, with a tentative D call TRBD2 (5 bases). V was trimmed by 4 bases and J by 6 bases, leaving 18 bases between them. Germline V CDR1 and CDR2: SGDLS, YYNGEE. The CDR3 covers 15 residues. CDR3 nucleotides: TGTGCCAGCAGCCCAAAGCGGTTCCCCGGGGATACGCAGTATTTT. Residues: CASSPKRFPGDTQYF.